The entry below gives a single T cell receptor beta chain sequence along with its context. This clonotype has a handful of counts. Its antigen target is currently unknown. No much larger clonotype is one base removed from it; base qualities were not supplied. This sample was included in a study of T cell repertoires in cytomegalovirus infection (dated by TCRdb to between 2018 and 2020). For the study in its entirety: The HLA type of each donor mattered for the analysis, because public TCR beta signatures pointed to carriage of CMV infection along with the matching HLA type.

Study-wide findings and limitations: The ex vivo response was dominated by HLA-C-restricted CMV-specific TCR beta clonotypes, and the single most frequent clonotype in two of eight donors was supplied by these HLA-C-restricted clonotypes. In both this cohort and an independent roughly 360-donor cohort, the cumulative frequency of public TCR beta family members distinguished carriers of CMV infection plus the relevant HLA type.

Sequencing instrument: Illumina HiSeq 1500. TCRdb reprocessing: public reads trimmed at Q25 with fastp, clones called with MiXCR, in-frame beta chains kept. All rows with the same CDR3 protein become a single entry with the most common DNA and genes. Present in this sample are about 120,000 distinct CDR3 sequences, about 9.5% of which were seen just once. Of the sample, roughly 29% is held by the ten largest clones. V sheds 7 bases and J sheds 6 bases, leaving 17 bases between their ends. Measured from the cysteine to the phenylalanine, the CDR3 is 14 residues long. The DNA shown is the 42-base CDR3, in frame from base 1. Reading the germline V gene gives CDR1 SNHLY and CDR2 FYNNEI.

This receptor was identified in a human donor in good health (CMV status not recorded). Some clones in this sample may be carry-over from other donors' samples. Sequencing was done on a sample of PBMCs, sequenced either directly or after in vitro stimulation (not recorded which). Here the chain combines TRBV2 and TRBJ2-3, with a tentative D gene TRBD2 over 6 matching bases. The CDR3 region: CASTESPGGDTQYF. The bases are TGTGCCAGCACCGAAAGCCCAGGAGGGGATACGCAGTATTTT.